This TCR beta chain was identified in a study of preoperative IRX-2 immunotherapy in early breast cancer. V lost 3 bases and J lost 6; bases outside the gene matches: 6. Germline V gene lookup returns CDR1 SGHRS and CDR2 YFSETQ. The CDR3 is 14 residues long. The treatment here: preoperative locoregional IRX-2 cytokine immunotherapy. Profiling relied on immunoSEQ multiplex PCR, and the TCRdb table lists in-frame clones only, not all of them. There are around 39,000 clones in the sample; roughly 95% occur only once, and more than 1.5% lies in the top ten. The V gene is TRBV5-1, the J gene TRBJ1-2, with TRBD1 matching over 9 bases. This specimen was tumor tissue, taken after IRX-2 immunotherapy. This receptor was identified in a human donor with breast cancer. CDR3 nucleotide sequence: TGCGCCAGCAGCTCGGACGGGACAGGGAATGGCTACACCTTC. This translates into CASSSDGTGNGYTF.